The 19 T cell receptor beta chains listed next were all sequenced from one sample in a study of T cell responses to AZD1222 COVID-19 vaccine (dated by TCRdb to 2020 to 2023). The time point label of this sample denotes: baseline before first vaccination. Library preparation was by the immunoSEQ multiplex PCR assay. TCRdb stores this immuneACCESS table with in-frame sequences only. Part of the clones is absent; in the studies checked, under half of the shortfall reflects unresolved V genes, and no reason is known for the rest. The sample table contains some 150,000 clones; only one count was recorded for roughly nine tenths of them. Roughly 1.9% of the sample is taken by the ten largest. Sample: peripheral blood, taken on day 0 of AZD1222 vaccination. Receptors originate from an adult in good health.

This clone showed up just a few times. The chain couples TRBV28 to TRBJ2-7; D is tentatively TRBD1 or TRBD2 (5 bases each). The CDR3 has 14 residues. V was clipped by 2 bases and J by 2 bases, with 10 bases between them. The germline V gene encodes CDR1 MDHEN and CDR2 SYDVKM. In nucleotides, the CDR3 is TGTGCCAGCAGTTTACCCAGGGACCCCTACGAGCAGTACTTC. Its translation is CASSLPRDPYEQYF.

The sample holds one count of this clone. The V gene is TRBV13, the J gene TRBJ2-7; D is undetermined. The CDR3 is 13 residues long. V was clipped by 0 bases and J by 5 bases, with 8 bases between them. Germline CDR1 reads PRHDT; CDR2 reads FYEKMQ (reference sequence). CDR3 nucleotides: TGTGCCAGCAGCTTAGGTGACGTGGACGAGCAGTACTTC. It yields the protein CASSLGDVDEQYF.

The chain couples TRBV4-2 to TRBJ2-3, with D maybe TRBD2 (7 bases). The germline gives CDR1 LGHNA, CDR2 YNFKEQ. V dropped 3 bases and J dropped 1 base, with 14 bases sitting between them. This CDR3 spans 16 amino acids. CDR3 in amino acids: CASSHIGRGGTDTQYF. Written as DNA, the CDR3 is TGTGCCAGCAGCCACATAGGGAGGGGGGGCACAGATACGCAGTATTTT.

The chain has TRBV5-5 and TRBJ2-7; 9 bases match TRBD1. Germline values: CDR1 SGHKS, CDR2 YYEKEE (reference sequence). The V gene end was trimmed by 2 bases and the J gene end by 1 base; junction bases not matched to a gene: 4. The CDR3 is made up of 15 amino acids. CDR3 in amino acids: CASSFQGQGSYEQYF. In DNA form, the CDR3 reads TGTGCCAGCAGCTTTCAAGGACAGGGGTCCTACGAGCAGTACTTC. Looking up the rest from reference TRBV5-5 and TRBJ2-7 gives the full variable domain: DAGVTQSPTHLIKTRGQQVTLRCSPISGHKSVSWYQQVLGQGPQFIFQYYEKEERGRGNFPDRFSARQFPNYSSELNVNALLLGDSALYLCASSFQGQGSYEQYFGPGTRLTVT.

This chain connects TRBV28 to TRBJ2-7; D remains unclear. The CDR3 extends over 14 amino acids. V lost 10 bases, J lost 0 bases, and 16 bases lay in between. CDR1 and CDR2 (germline): MDHEN, SYDVKM. The CDR3 sequence is CATVDSTYSYEQYF. The CDR3 DNA reads TGTGCCACCGTCGATTCCACTTACTCCTACGAGCAGTACTTC.

The V gene is TRBV6-5, the J gene TRBJ1-2, with 8 positions matching TRBD1. The V and J ends lost 4 bases and 4 bases, in that order; junction bases with no gene match: 11. The germline CDR1 and CDR2 sequences are MNHEY and SVGAGI. CDR3 length: 16 residues. The CDR3 loop reads CASSFLPGQEGYGYTF. CDR3 DNA sequence: TGTGCCAGCAGTTTTCTACCGGGACAGGAGGGCTATGGCTACACCTTC.

This chain links TRBV12-5 with TRBJ1-1, with 7 bases that match TRBD1. The CDR3 extends over 16 amino acids. V trimming: 0 bases; J trimming: 2 bases; junction bases outside the gene matches: 6. In germline, CDR1 is LGHNT, CDR2 FRNRAP. CDR3 loop: CASGLVAGGFNTEAFF. The CDR3 DNA is TGTGCTAGTGGTTTGGTGGCAGGGGGGTTTAACACTGAAGCTTTCTTT.

The J gene is TRBJ2-5, the V gene TRBV15, with 9 bases that match TRBD2. From germline, CDR1 is LNHNV and CDR2 YYDKDF (reference sequence). This CDR3 comprises 15 residues. J was trimmed by 7 bases and V by 4 bases; bases with no gene match: 10. The CDR3 DNA sequence: TGTGCCACCAGCACAACGGGACTAGCTATCGGGACCCAGTACTTC. Residues: CATSTTGLAIGTQYF.

This chain links TRBV4-1 with TRBJ1-6, with a tentative D call TRBD1 (6 bases). CDR1 is MGHRA and CDR2 is YSYEKL in the germline V gene. The CDR3 length is 13 residues. With 6 bases removed from V and 8 bases from J, the gap between germline ends came to 11 bases. CDR3 sequence reads: CASRLPGDSPLHF. In DNA form, the CDR3 reads TGCGCCAGCAGACTCCCAGGGGATTCACCCCTCCACTTT.

Written as DNA, the CDR3 is TGCGCCAGCAGCCAAGTTGGCGCAGGGATTAACTATGGCTACACCTTC. Its translation is CASSQVGAGINYGYTF. The chain is built from TRBV4-1 and TRBJ1-2, with a tentative D call TRBD1 (5 bases). Germline V gene lookup returns CDR1 MGHRA and CDR2 YSYEKL. The V end was cut by 1 base, the J end by 1 base, with 13 bases between. The CDR3 length is 16 residues.

The rearrangement uses TRBV2 and TRBJ1-3; D unclear. The germline V gene has CDR1 SNHLY and CDR2 FYNNEI. The CDR3 has 15 amino acids. The germline V and J ends were trimmed by 6 bases and 0 bases, with 12 bases remaining between them. As DNA, the CDR3 is TGTGCCAGCAGGGACGAGTTAAGCTCTGGAAACACCATATATTTT. It is translated as CASRDELSSGNTIYF.

The V call is TRBV27, the J call TRBJ2-2; 8 nucleotides align to TRBD2. CDR1 and CDR2 (germline): MNHEY, SMNVEV (reference sequence). J lost 3 bases, V lost 5 bases, and 8 bases had no gene match. The CDR3 is 16 amino acids. CDR3 nucleotides: TGTGCCAGCAGTCCCGGGAGGGCCGTGGACACCGGGGAGCTGTTTTTT. Translation: CASSPGRAVDTGELFF.

This clone is a singleton in its sample. The V and J genes are TRBV6-2 or TRBV6-3 and TRBJ1-2; D uncertain. Per the germline V gene, CDR1 is MNHEY and CDR2 is SVGEGT. V was clipped by 4 bases and J by 1 base, with 10 bases between them. The CDR3 consists of 14 residues. CDR3 bases: TGTGCCAGCAGTTTCTCGACTATTAACTATGGCTACACCTTC. Its translation: CASSFSTINYGYTF.

The rearrangement joins TRBV10-3 to TRBJ1-1, with a possible D match to TRBD1 (5 bases). Germline loops: CDR1 ENHRY, CDR2 SYGVKD. V was shortened by 2 bases and J by 1 base, with 14 bases between the two germline ends. The CDR3 is 16 residues long. In DNA, the CDR3 is TGTGCCATCAGTGAGAGGGGTAATTCGGGGAACACTGAAGCTTTCTTT. As protein: CAISERGNSGNTEAFF.

The chain combines TRBV18 with TRBJ2-7; TRBD2 matches 14 bases. After removal of 2 bases from V and 0 bases from J, the junction contained 0 bases not matched to a gene. The CDR3 contains 16 residues. Germline CDR1 and CDR2: KGHSH and LQKENI. Here the CDR3 DNA reads TGTGCCAGCTCACCAGGGACTAGCGGGAGCTCCTACGAGCAGTACTTC. This translates into CASSPGTSGSSYEQYF.

The chain couples TRBV27 to TRBJ2-7; D gene unclear. V was trimmed by 3 bases and J by 1 base, leaving 10 bases between them. The CDR3 covers 14 residues. The V gene's germline CDR1 is MNHEY and CDR2 SMNVEV (reference sequence). As DNA, the CDR3 is TGTGCCAGCAGTTTTAGCAGGAGATCCTACGAGCAGTACTTC. Its translation: CASSFSRRSYEQYF.

The chain carries TRBV28 and TRBJ1-2; D is ambiguous. CDR3 length: 12 residues. Germline assignment: CDR1 MDHEN and CDR2 SYDVKM. Trimming stripped 6 bases from V and 3 bases from J, with 8 bases between. This chain's CDR3 is CASSDNYYGYTF. For the CDR3, the DNA is TGTGCCAGCAGCGACAACTACTATGGCTACACCTTC.

For the CDR3, the DNA is TGTGCCAGCAGCCAAGATATCCGGGACACACCACGGGAGCAGTACTTC. Translated: CASSQDIRDTPREQYF. This rearrangement joins TRBV14 to TRBJ2-7; tentatively, D is TRBD1 (6 bases). Looked up from germline, CDR1 is SGHDN and CDR2 is FVKESK. The CDR3 consists of 16 residues. Trimming shortened V by 0 bases and J by 7 bases, and 19 bases separated the two germline ends.

The rearrangement uses TRBV7-9 and TRBJ1-5; no reliable D call. CDR3 size: 18 residues. V was shortened by 5 bases and J by 0 bases, with 20 bases between the two germline ends. Per the germline V gene, CDR1 is SEHNR and CDR2 is FQNEAQ (reference sequence). CDR3: CASSQYQNKDSSNQPQHF. Here the CDR3 DNA reads TGTGCCAGCAGCCAGTACCAGAATAAGGACTCTAGCAATCAGCCCCAGCATTTT.